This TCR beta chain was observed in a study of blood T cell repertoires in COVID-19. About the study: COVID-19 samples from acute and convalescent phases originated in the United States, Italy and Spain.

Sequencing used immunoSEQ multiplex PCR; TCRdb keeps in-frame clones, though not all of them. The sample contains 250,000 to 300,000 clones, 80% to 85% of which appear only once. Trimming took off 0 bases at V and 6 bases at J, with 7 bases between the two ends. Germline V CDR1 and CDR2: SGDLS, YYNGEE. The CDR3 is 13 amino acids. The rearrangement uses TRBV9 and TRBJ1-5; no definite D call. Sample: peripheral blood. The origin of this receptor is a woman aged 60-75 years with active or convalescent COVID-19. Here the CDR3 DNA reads TGTGCCAGCAGCGTAGGGGCAACTCAGCCCCAGCATTTT. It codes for CASSVGATQPQHF.